The rows below give T cell receptor beta chains drawn from one sample of a study of T-cell reconstitution after alpha-beta-depleted transplantation in children. TCRdb reprocessed the PCR reads with MiXCR, giving one entry per CDR3 protein. This table has over 400,000 distinct CDR3 sequences, around 13% appearing once. The source was PBMCs from the stem cell graft donor, collected from the stem cell graft. Receptors were obtained from a human donor who donated a stem cell graft to a child with combined immunodeficiency. The CDR3 runs from the conserved cysteine through the conserved F or W. The D gene is left open where the match is weak. Only some rows state a clone size, as once, few, many or a class for expanded clones.

clone_size	v_call	j_call	d_call	cdr3_aa	cdr3_nt
-	TRBV7-2	TRBJ2-3	TRBD1	CASSRSGTDTDTQYF	TGTGCCAGCAGCCGGTCCGGGACAGACACAGATACGCAGTATTTT
-	TRBV20-1	TRBJ2-7	TRBD2	CSASHSSGGSYEQYF	TGCAGTGCTAGCCATTCTAGCGGGGGCTCCTACGAGCAGTACTTC
-	TRBV4-3	TRBJ2-3	-	CASSLAWGRIGDTQYF	TGCGCCAGCAGCCTTGCGTGGGGGAGAATAGGAGATACGCAGTATTTT
many	TRBV6-5	TRBJ2-7	TRBD2	CASSYSAGGPDEQYF	TGTGCCAGCAGTTACTCGGCGGGAGGGCCGGACGAGCAGTACTTC
many	TRBV20-1	TRBJ1-5	-	CSARVEGGPQHF	TGCAGTGCTAGAGTCGAGGGCGGCCCCCAGCATTTT
few	TRBV29-1	TRBJ2-7	TRBD2	CSVVTSVSYEQYF	TGCAGCGTTGTGACTAGCGTCTCCTACGAGCAGTACTTC
many	TRBV9	TRBJ2-7	TRBD2	CASSGGGYEQYF	TGTGCCAGCAGCGGGGGGGGCTACGAGCAGTACTTC
few	TRBV20-1	TRBJ2-7	-	CSARDRKGQYF	TGCAGTGCTAGAGACCGGAAGGGGCAGTACTTC
-	TRBV19	TRBJ2-3	-	CASSSVGRRGSTDTQYF	TGTGCCAGTAGTTCCGTCGGCCGGAGGGGCTCCACAGATACGCAGTATTTT
-	TRBV7-9	TRBJ2-7	-	CASSRPGTVNYEQYF	TGTGCCAGCAGCCGCCCCGGGACGGTGAACTACGAGCAGTACTTC
many	TRBV24-1	TRBJ1-2	-	CATSDPGEGSYGYTF	TGTGCCACCAGTGACCCCGGGGAGGGGAGCTATGGCTACACCTTC
-	TRBV28	TRBJ2-3	TRBD2	CASSLGLAGGGSTDTQYF	TGTGCCAGCAGTTTAGGGCTAGCGGGGGGCGGGAGCACAGATACGCAGTATTTT
many	TRBV3-1	TRBJ2-7	-	CASSQGRSYEQYF	TGTGCCAGCAGCCAAGGGAGATCCTACGAGCAGTACTTC
few	TRBV12-3/TRBV12-4	TRBJ1-1	-	CASSFWQRDTEAFF	TGTGCCAGCAGTTTCTGGCAGCGGGACACTGAAGCTTTCTTT
-	TRBV9	TRBJ2-7	-	CASSVSPTGSSYEQYF	TGTGCCAGCAGCGTATCCCCTACCGGGAGCTCCTACGAGCAGTACTTC
-	TRBV4-3	TRBJ2-7	TRBD2	CASSPQLAGGHHYEQYF	TGCGCCAGCAGCCCACAACTAGCGGGGGGCCACCACTACGAGCAGTACTTC
-	TRBV5-1	TRBJ1-4	TRBD1	CASSLEPHGGQTNEKLFF	TGCGCCAGCAGCTTGGAACCCCACGGGGGACAGACTAATGAAAAACTGTTTTTT
-	TRBV19	TRBJ2-1	TRBD2	CASSIGGTRNEQFF	TGTGCCAGTAGTATAGGGGGGACTAGAAATGAGCAGTTCTTC
few	TRBV29-1	TRBJ2-3	-	CSVPRVGFSSTDTQYF	TGCAGCGTTCCCAGGGTGGGGTTTTCTAGCACAGATACGCAGTATTTT
few	TRBV5-5	TRBJ2-2	-	CASRSEAAGITGELFF	TGTGCCAGCAGATCCGAAGCCGCAGGGATCACCGGGGAGCTGTTTTTT
-	TRBV4-1	TRBJ2-3	-	CASSLRGVGITDTQYF	TGCGCCAGCAGTTTGAGAGGTGTTGGGATTACAGATACGCAGTATTTT
many	TRBV7-3	TRBJ2-2	TRBD2	CASSLRTGLAAKNTGELFF	TGTGCCAGCAGCTTAAGAACGGGACTAGCGGCCAAGAACACCGGGGAGCTGTTTTTT
-	TRBV20-1	TRBJ2-4	TRBD1	CSARDRVAKNIQYF	TGCAGTGCCCGGGACAGGGTAGCCAAAAACATTCAGTACTTC
-	TRBV12-3/TRBV12-4	TRBJ2-7	-	CASKLVGEQYF	TGTGCCAGCAAATTAGTCGGCGAGCAGTACTTC
-	TRBV4-3	TRBJ2-3	TRBD2	CASSQDRLAGATSTDTQYF	TGCGCCAGCAGCCAAGATCGGCTAGCGGGTGCAACTAGCACAGATACGCAGTATTTT
many	TRBV7-3	TRBJ2-1	-	CATSDRTRGGSYNEQFF	TGTGCCACGTCGGATAGAACGAGGGGGGGCTCCTACAATGAGCAGTTCTTC
many	TRBV20-1	TRBJ2-2	-	CSASPARNTGELFF	TGCAGTGCTAGTCCAGCCAGGAACACCGGGGAGCTGTTTTTT
once	TRBV6-2/TRBV6-3	TRBJ2-5	-	CASSWWAYQETQYF	TGTGCCAGCAGTTGGTGGGCGTACCAAGAGACCCAGTACTTC
-	TRBV7-9	TRBJ1-2	-	CASSSDGYYGYTF	TGTGCCAGCAGCAGCGACGGATACTATGGCTACACCTTC
-	TRBV27	TRBJ1-5	-	CASSRSGSPSNQPQHF	TGTGCCAGCAGTAGATCAGGGTCTCCTAGCAATCAGCCCCAGCATTTT
few	TRBV9	TRBJ2-5	TRBD2	CASSPGGAGETETQYF	TGTGCCAGCAGCCCCGGGGGAGCGGGAGAGACGGAGACCCAGTACTTC
many	TRBV20-1	TRBJ2-7	TRBD2	CSARDSGYEQYF	TGCAGTGCTAGAGATAGCGGGTACGAGCAGTACTTC
few	TRBV29-1	TRBJ2-1	TRBD2	CSVAGGSYNEQFF	TGCAGCGTTGCGGGAGGATCCTACAATGAGCAGTTCTTC
many	TRBV27	TRBJ1-2	-	CASSLGRWAGGYTF	TGTGCCAGCAGTCTGGGACGGTGGGCCGGAGGCTACACCTTC
many	TRBV7-9	TRBJ2-1	-	CASSLSGSNNNEQFF	TGTGCCAGCAGCTTATCGGGCTCGAATAACAATGAGCAGTTCTTC
-	TRBV24-1	TRBJ2-1	TRBD1	CAPQGEYNEQFF	TGTGCCCCCCAGGGGGAATACAATGAGCAGTTCTTC
few	TRBV7-9	TRBJ2-7	-	CASSLSLRAGEQYF	TGTGCCAGCAGCCTATCGCTCAGGGCGGGCGAGCAGTACTTC
-	TRBV27	TRBJ1-6	-	CASSLAGTRYNSPLHF	TGTGCCAGCAGTTTAGCGGGGACACGCTATAATTCACCCCTCCACTTT
many	TRBV6-5	TRBJ2-2	TRBD1	CASSPGGLGTGELFF	TGTGCCAGCAGTCCAGGGGGCCTGGGCACCGGGGAGCTGTTTTTT
few	TRBV7-2	TRBJ2-1	TRBD2	CASSSPRGGADNEQFF	TGTGCCAGCAGCTCCCCTCGGGGGGGCGCCGACAATGAGCAGTTCTTC
many	TRBV12-3/TRBV12-4	TRBJ2-2	-	CASSRDRSWDTGELFF	TGTGCCAGCAGCCGTGACAGGTCCTGGGACACCGGGGAGCTGTTTTTT
many	TRBV9	TRBJ2-7	-	CASSVGNPTDEQYF	TGTGCCAGCAGCGTAGGGAACCCGACCGACGAGCAGTACTTC
-	TRBV24-1	TRBJ2-3	-	CATSGSTVSTDTQYF	TGTGCCACCAGTGGTTCGACAGTTAGCACAGATACGCAGTATTTT
-	TRBV10-3	TRBJ1-3	-	CAIIDSKVGVGNTIYF	TGTGCCATCATCGACAGTAAGGTGGGCGTTGGAAACACCATATATTTT
-	TRBV20-1	TRBJ1-5	-	CSARGVERQPQHF	TGCAGTGCTAGAGGCGTAGAGAGGCAGCCCCAGCATTTT
few	TRBV20-1	TRBJ2-3	TRBD2	CSASRGTSGRGNTQYF	TGCAGTGCTAGCCGAGGGACTAGCGGGAGAGGGAATACGCAGTATTTT
-	TRBV11-2	TRBJ2-1	TRBD2	CASSKRGGAYNEQFF	TGTGCCAGCAGCAAGCGGGGGGGCGCCTACAATGAGCAGTTCTTC
many	TRBV28	TRBJ2-5	TRBD2	CASRKLAGGLQTQYF	TGTGCCAGCAGAAAACTAGCGGGGGGGCTCCAGACCCAGTACTTC
many	TRBV12-3/TRBV12-4	TRBJ1-1	-	CASSLKGGDTEAFF	TGTGCCAGCAGTTTAAAGGGGGGGGACACTGAAGCTTTCTTT
-	TRBV11-2	TRBJ1-4	-	CASSFYQSPNEKLFF	TGTGCCAGCAGCTTCTACCAGAGTCCTAATGAAAAACTGTTTTTT